The TCR beta chain under discussion was sequenced for a study of glioma-infiltrating T cells after dendritic cell vaccination. Looking at the study overall: Patients had newly diagnosed or recurrent glioblastoma and received dendritic cell vaccines.

Overall study findings and caveats: Higher pretreatment TIL content predicted longer progression-free time and survival.

In regard to this clone: Its antigen is unidentified.

The primer mix had 60 V beta and 13 J beta primers. Profiling relied on immunoSEQ multiplex PCR, and the TCRdb table lists in-frame clones only, not all of them. This table has some 58,000 clones, approximately 81% appearing once. Time point meaning: after dendritic cell vaccination, including at tumor progression/relapse. The trim removed 5 bases at V and 0 bases at J, leaving 4 bases unmatched. CDR1 is SEHNR and CDR2 is FQNEAQ in the germline V gene (reference sequence). The CDR3 covers 16 residues. The sequence was collected from a human donor with glioblastoma. The chain links TRBV7-9 to TRBJ2-3, with 11 bases that match TRBD2. The sample in question was blood, obtained after dendritic cell vaccination. CDR3 DNA sequence: TGTGCCAGCAGCACTAGCGGGGGAGACAGCACAGATACGCAGTATTTT. Translated: CASSTSGGDSTDTQYF.